This TCR beta chain came from a study of blood T cell repertoires in COVID-19. The data were produced by immunoSEQ multiplex PCR, yet TCRdb's version contains in-frame clones alone and is incomplete. This sample has some 300,000 clones; around nine tenths occur once, and the top ten carry around 13%. The length of the CDR3 is 11 residues. Germline V gene data show CDR1 as SQVTM and CDR2 as ANQGSEA. Trimming removed 5 bases from V and 8 bases from J, with 12 bases in between. This clonotype originated in a woman in her 70s with COVID-19, enrolled during active disease. Sequences were obtained from peripheral blood. The chain recombines TRBV29-1 with TRBJ1-1, with D perhaps TRBD1 (6 bases). CDR3 sequence reads: CSVYREGEAFF. The CDR3 DNA reads as TGCAGCGTTTACAGGGAGGGGGAAGCTTTCTTT.